These 25 T cell receptor beta chains were sequenced from one sample in a study of T cell responses to AZD1222 COVID-19 vaccine (dated by TCRdb to 2020 to 2022). The time point label of this sample denotes: baseline before first vaccination. The library was obtained by the immunoSEQ multiplex PCR assay. TCRdb provides this immuneACCESS table in a form limited to in-frame rearrangements. Some clones are lacking; in checked studies, under half of them reflect an unresolved V gene, and why the rest are absent is not known. Counted in this sample were almost 80,000 clones; approximately 86% of them appeared once. Of the sample, under 25% falls within the top ten clones. This sample comprised peripheral blood, obtained on day 0 of AZD1222 vaccination. Every receptor here comes from an adult in good health.

This clone has just a few counts. This chain joins TRBV24-1 and TRBJ1-2; TRBD1 agrees at 10 bases. The CDR3 has 15 amino acids. The V and J ends lost 6 bases and 11 bases, in that order; junction bases with no gene match: 14. Germline CDR1 and CDR2: KGHDR and SFDVKD. The CDR3: CATSLSVGTGARYTF. The CDR3 nucleotides read TGTGCCACCAGTCTGTCTGTGGGGACAGGGGCCCGGTACACCTTC.

V is TRBV10-3 and J is TRBJ1-4, with D possibly matching TRBD1 (5 bases). The germline V and J ends were trimmed by 1 base and 5 bases, with 8 bases remaining between them. The CDR3 consists of 14 residues. In germline, CDR1 is ENHRY, CDR2 SYGVKD. CDR3 loop: CAISEYAGNEKLFF. The CDR3 DNA sequence: TGTGCCATCAGTGAGTACGCAGGGAATGAAAAACTGTTTTTT.

This clone was recorded only once. The chain is built from TRBV28 and TRBJ1-1; D is unresolved. V lost 2 bases and J lost 4, with 14 bases in between. The germline V gene encodes CDR1 MDHEN and CDR2 SYDVKM. The CDR3 runs 15 residues. The CDR3 here is CASSLGRGLGTEAFF. CDR3 nucleotides: TGTGCCAGCAGTTTAGGTCGCGGGCTGGGCACTGAAGCTTTCTTT.

The chain combines TRBV10-1 with TRBJ2-1; no clear D. The CDR3 is 16 residues long. V gave up 1 base and J gave up 6 bases, with 16 bases separating them. CDR1 and CDR2 from the germline V gene are WNHNN and SYGVQD (reference sequence). For the CDR3, the DNA is TGCGCCAGCAGTGAGTACGGAAGGCAAAACTCCAATGAGCAGTTCTTC. Translated: CASSEYGRQNSNEQFF.

This rearrangement joins TRBV6-2 or TRBV6-3 to TRBJ2-3, with D maybe TRBD2 (6 bases). The CDR3 has 13 amino acids. Germline lookup yields CDR1 MNHEY and CDR2 SVGEGT. The germline V and J ends were trimmed by 4 bases and 5 bases, with 10 bases remaining between them. CDR3 nucleotide sequence: TGTGCCAGCAGTTGGGACGGGAGAGATACGCAGTATTTT. Protein: CASSWDGRDTQYF.

The chain has TRBV6-1 and TRBJ1-5; D unclear. V was clipped by 6 bases and J by 4 bases, with 22 bases between them. Germline loops: CDR1 MNHNS, CDR2 SASEGT. This CDR3 is 17 amino acids long. This CDR3 reads CASSELPSSDGNQPQHF. The CDR3 DNA sequence: TGTGCCAGCAGCGAACTACCCTCCTCAGATGGGAATCAGCCCCAGCATTTT.

The V and J genes are TRBV11-2 and TRBJ2-5; 10 bases match TRBD2. J was trimmed by 5 bases and V by 0 bases; bases with no gene match: 6. Per germline, CDR1 SGHAT and CDR2 FQNNGV. The CDR3 extends over 16 amino acids. The CDR3 region is CASSLELAGPGETQYF. CDR3 bases: TGTGCCAGCAGCTTAGAACTAGCGGGACCTGGGGAGACCCAGTACTTC.

The V call is TRBV12-3 or TRBV12-4, the J call TRBJ1-5; 7 bases are a match to TRBD1. This CDR3 region has 13 residues. V gave up 5 bases and J gave up 7 bases; unmatched junction bases: 5. CDR3: CASSPQGLQPQHF. The CDR3 DNA reads as TGTGCCAGCAGTCCACAGGGGTTACAGCCCCAGCATTTT.

CDR3 DNA: TGTGCCTGGAGTGTCTTGGGCTGGAGGGAGTGGAACGAGCAGTACTTC. It encodes CAWSVLGWREWNEQYF. The chain couples TRBV30 to TRBJ2-7, with D possibly being TRBD2 (6 bases). CDR1 is GTSNPN, CDR2 SVGIG, per germline (reference sequence). Trimming shortened V by 0 bases and J by 5 bases, and 20 bases separated the two germline ends. The CDR3 sequence is 16 residues long.

The chain links TRBV3-1 (or the pseudogene TRBV3-2) to TRBJ2-7; 7 bases line up with TRBD2. Germline values: CDR1 LGHDT, CDR2 YNNKEL (reference sequence). With V trimmed by 2 bases and J by 5 bases, 6 bases remained unmatched. This CDR3 contains 14 residues. The CDR3 DNA reads as TGTGCCAGCAGCCAAATGGCGGGAGCCCACGAGCAGTACTTC. This sequence encodes CASSQMAGAHEQYF.

This clone appeared a single time. The chain uses TRBV28 and TRBJ1-4; D unclear. V was cut by 7 bases and J by 8 bases, with 11 bases left in between. Germline loops: CDR1 MDHEN, CDR2 SYDVKM. CDR3 length equals 12 residues. CDR3 in amino acids: CASTLMGEKLFF. The CDR3 bases are TGTGCCAGCACCCTGATGGGAGAAAAACTGTTTTTT.

This chain uses TRBV9 with TRBJ1-3; no firm D call. CDR1 and CDR2 (germline): SGDLS, YYNGEE. Trimming shortened V by 4 bases and J by 0 bases, and 14 bases separated the two germline ends. CDR3 length: 16 amino acids. CDR3 in DNA: TGTGCCAGCAGCAGTCAACCAGGTTCCTCTGGAAACACCATATATTTT. Protein product: CASSSQPGSSGNTIYF.

The rearrangement joins TRBV6-5 to TRBJ2-1; 7 bases map to TRBD2. V dropped 8 bases and J dropped 10; count of bases not matched to a gene: 8. This CDR3 region has 12 residues. CDR1 and CDR2 from the germline V gene are MNHEY and SVGAGI. Here the CDR3 DNA reads TGTGCCAGCCGGGGGGTGAGGTTAGAGCAGTTCTTC. It codes for CASRGVRLEQFF.

V usage is TRBV11-2 and J usage is TRBJ1-1; 8 nucleotides match TRBD1. Germline V gives CDR1 SGHAT, CDR2 FQNNGV. Germline trimming cut 5 bases from V and 1 base from J; bases unmatched to any gene: 6. This CDR3 comprises 15 residues. The DNA of the CDR3 is TGTGCCAGCAGCACCGGGACAGGCAAGAACACTGAAGCTTTCTTT. Translated, it gives CASSTGTGKNTEAFF.

V gene TRBV11-3 combines with J gene TRBJ2-3; the match to TRBD1 covers 7 bases. V lost 2 bases to trimming and J lost 6 bases; unmatched junction nucleotides: 2. CDR3 length: 13 amino acids. Germline CDR1 SGHNT, CDR2 YENEEA. The CDR3 coding sequence is TGTGCCAGCAGCTTACAGGGGGTTGATACGCAGTATTTT. Protein: CASSLQGVDTQYF.

This clone was observed a few times. The gene calls are TRBV5-1 and TRBJ1-1; no clear D. The length of the CDR3 is 14 residues. V lost 0 bases to trimming and J lost 4 bases, with 10 bases between them. The V gene's germline CDR1 is SGHRS and CDR2 YFSETQ. The CDR3 DNA is TGCGCCAGCAGCTTGGCGGCGGTGGGCACTGAAGCTTTCTTT. This sequence encodes CASSLAAVGTEAFF.

This sequence joins TRBV28 and TRBJ2-7, with no clear D. The CDR3 extends over 13 amino acids. Germline loops: CDR1 MDHEN, CDR2 SYDVKM. V gave up 3 bases and J gave up 2 bases, with 8 bases separating them. The DNA for the CDR3 is TGTGCCAGCAGTTTGCCAGTTGCCTACGAGCAGTACTTC. Translated, it gives CASSLPVAYEQYF. The whole variable domain, remainder taken from reference TRBV28 and TRBJ2-7, is DVKVTQSSRYLVKRTGEKVFLECVQDMDHENMFWYRQDPGLGLRLIYFSYDVKMKEKGDIPEGYSVSREKKERFSLILESASTNQTSMYLCASSLPVAYEQYFGPGTRLTVT.

The rearrangement uses TRBV30 and TRBJ2-1; D call uncertain. This CDR3 region has 13 residues. The germline V gene has CDR1 GTSNPN and CDR2 SVGIG (reference sequence). Trimming shortened V by 0 bases and J by 8 bases, and 11 bases separated the two germline ends. Here the CDR3 DNA reads TGTGCCTGGAGTGTAGATCTAGGCTATGAGCAGTTCTTC. Translation gives CAWSVDLGYEQFF.

This clone was recorded a few times. The J gene is TRBJ1-4, the V gene TRBV27, with 9 bases aligning to TRBD1. J lost 8 bases, V lost 9 bases, and 13 bases had no gene match. The germline V gene has CDR1 MNHEY and CDR2 SMNVEV (reference sequence). The CDR3 extends over 15 amino acids. Written as DNA, the CDR3 is TGTGCCAGTAAGCAAGCCGGGACAGGGCACGAAAAACTGTTTTTT. This encodes CASKQAGTGHEKLFF. Full variable domain (outside the CDR3, taken from reference TRBV27 and TRBJ1-4): EAQVTQNPRYLITVTGKKLTVTCSQNMNHEYMSWYRQDPGLGLRQIYYSMNVEVTDKGDVPEGYKVSRKEKRNFPLILESPSPNQTSLYFCASKQAGTGHEKLFFGSGTQLSVL.

The V and J genes are TRBV7-7 and TRBJ1-1; possibly TRBD1 for D (5 bases). The germline V gene encodes CDR1 SSHAT and CDR2 FNYEAQ (reference sequence). The V end was cut by 5 bases, the J end by 5 bases, with 12 bases between. The CDR3 has 13 residues. The CDR3 protein is CASSRDPGTEAFF. CDR3 nucleotide sequence: TGTGCCAGCAGCCGGGACCCGGGGACTGAAGCTTTCTTT.

This chain joins TRBV19 and TRBJ1-5; possible D gene TRBD1, 6 bases. V lost 8 bases, J lost 7 bases, and 18 bases lay in between. The CDR3 covers 14 residues. Germline loops: CDR1 LNHDA, CDR2 SQIVND (reference sequence). CDR3: CASGSQGGRQPQHF. DNA for the CDR3: TGTGCCAGTGGGTCACAGGGAGGAAGGCAGCCCCAGCATTTT.

This chain uses TRBV27 with TRBJ1-5; D is ambiguous. V gave up 3 bases and J gave up 4 bases, with 7 bases separating them. Per germline, CDR1 MNHEY and CDR2 SMNVEV (reference sequence). The CDR3 totals 13 residues. The CDR3 DNA follows: TGTGCCAGCAGTTTTGTTTCAAATCAGCCCCAGCATTTT. Translation gives CASSFVSNQPQHF.

This clone was counted once. This chain connects TRBV28 to TRBJ1-4; 7 bases match TRBD1. Looked up from germline, CDR1 is MDHEN and CDR2 is SYDVKM. CDR3 length equals 15 residues. V gave up 4 bases and J gave up 4 bases; unmatched junction bases: 6. Here the CDR3 reads CASSYGTVRNEKLFF. CDR3 DNA sequence: TGTGCCAGCAGTTACGGGACAGTCCGTAATGAAAAACTGTTTTTT.

V gene TRBV7-9 combines with J gene TRBJ1-1; tentatively, D is TRBD1 (6 bases). The CDR3 sequence is 11 residues long. Germline loops: CDR1 SEHNR, CDR2 FQNEAQ (reference sequence). Between the trimmed V and J ends, which lost 3 bases and 10 bases, there was a span of 9 bases. As DNA, the CDR3 is TGTGCCAGCAGCTTGAACAGGGCAGCTTTCTTT. This encodes CASSLNRAAFF.

CDR3 in amino acids: CASTTQGRSGNTIYF. The CDR3 DNA follows: TGTGCCAGTACCACACAGGGTAGGTCTGGAAACACCATATATTTT. The J gene is TRBJ1-3, the V gene TRBV19; possibly TRBD1 for D (6 bases). The length of the CDR3 is 15 residues. CDR1 LNHDA and CDR2 SQIVND come from the germline V gene (reference sequence). V lost 7 bases, J lost 1 base, and 14 bases lay in between.